This T cell receptor beta chain was sequenced in a study of CD4 and CD8 cells across lung adenocarcinoma regions. Localized lung adenocarcinoma, a non-small cell lung cancer, affected the donors. The CDR3 is 16 residues long, counting both termini. Germline loops: CDR1 MNHNS, CDR2 SASEGT. This clonotype was observed a handful of times. It is unclear where the CDR3 begins or ends on the DNA, so no DNA is shown, and the CDR3 is as TCRdb lists it. TCRdb reprocessed the PCR reads via MiXCR and lists one record per CDR3 protein. The table shows under 12,000 distinct CDR3 sequences, with around 59% occurring only once.

The sequencing sample was made of CD8+ T cells from the margin of a lung tumor. This clonotype originated in a male donor with lung adenocarcinoma. The CD4 and CD8 labels of this study may be unreliable. The chain is built from TRBV6-1 and TRBJ2-3; the D call in the table, TRBD2, was not verified against the DNA. The CDR3 is CASSETWASGTDAQFF.